The 8 T cell receptor beta chains presented below share a single source sample, sequenced in a study of T cells after yellow fever vaccination. TCRdb used MiXCR to reprocess the 5' RACE reads, holding one entry per CDR3 protein. The sample yields about 340,000 distinct CDR3 sequences, 4% seen once. Here the sequenced sample was PBMCs, taken 5 days after the yellow fever booster vaccination. Receptors originate from a man aged 18-30 years who received the YFV17D yellow fever vaccine.

The V call is TRBV6-6, the J call TRBJ1-6; TRBD1 is a possible D gene (5 bases). Trimming left V 2 bases short and J 5 bases short, with 16 bases between. CDR3 length equals 17 residues. Germline CDR1 is MNHNY and CDR2 is SVGAGI (reference sequence). The CDR3 coding sequence is TGTGCCAGCAGTTACCCCAGAAATGGGGCGGATAATTCACCCCTCCACTTT. Its translation: CASSYPRNGADNSPLHF.

This clonotype was observed a handful of times. This chain joins TRBV6-1 and TRBJ2-5, with D hard to call. V was pared by 1 base and J by 9 bases, with 6 bases between. The length of the CDR3 is 11 residues. From germline, CDR1 is MNHNS and CDR2 SASEGT. CDR3 in amino acids: CASSEVLAQYF. CDR3 nucleotide sequence: TGTGCCAGCAGTGAAGTCCTCGCCCAGTACTTC.

This clonotype was counted many times. The chain uses TRBV7-2 and TRBJ2-7; the D is unclear. The CDR3 is made up of 14 amino acids. V lost 1 base, J lost 0 bases, and 7 bases lay in between. Germline CDR1 reads SGHTA; CDR2 reads FQGNSA. The CDR3: CASSLGASSYEQYV. The CDR3 DNA sequence: TGTGCCAGCAGCTTAGGGGCGAGCTCCTACGAGCAGTACGTC.

The chain employs TRBV5-1 and TRBJ2-1, with 13 bases fitting TRBD2. Trimming removed 2 bases from V and 8 bases from J; junction bases left unmatched: 4. CDR3 length: 15 amino acids. The V gene's germline CDR1 is SGHRS and CDR2 YFSETQ. The CDR3 region is CASSFGLAGVDEQFF. The CDR3 DNA is TGCGCCAGCAGCTTCGGACTAGCGGGAGTCGATGAGCAGTTCTTC.

A few counts support this clonotype. The chain carries TRBV30 and TRBJ1-1; D remains unclear. The germline V gene has CDR1 GTSNPN and CDR2 SVGIG (reference sequence). Trimming removed 0 bases from V and 0 bases from J, with 5 bases in between. The CDR3 is 13 amino acids. CDR3 protein: CAWSVLLNTEAFF. CDR3 DNA: TGTGCCTGGAGTGTACTCCTGAACACTGAAGCTTTCTTT.

V gene TRBV7-6 combines with J gene TRBJ1-2; D gene ambiguous. Germline CDR1 and CDR2: SGHVS and FNYEAQ. The germline V and J ends were trimmed by 1 base and 2 bases, with 11 bases remaining between them. CDR3 length equals 15 residues. CDR3 amino acids: CASSLGHNLNYGYTF. CDR3 nucleotide sequence: TGTGCCAGCAGCTTAGGACATAACCTGAACTATGGCTACACCTTC.

This clonotype was seen only a few times. The chain couples TRBV5-1 to TRBJ1-2; perhaps TRBD1 as D (5 bases). The CDR3 has 13 amino acids. V lost 4 bases and J lost 5, with 12 bases in between. In germline, CDR1 is SGHRS, CDR2 YFSETQ. For the CDR3, the DNA is TGCGCCAGCAGCCCCGTCGACAGATATGGCTACACCTTC. Its translation: CASSPVDRYGYTF.

This clonotype was picked up a small number of times. The junction and the germline gene differ at one end; a read error may be behind it. V is TRBV7-8 and J is TRBJ2-7; 9 positions agree with TRBD1. Germline V CDR1 and CDR2: SGHVS, FQNEAQ. There are 14 residues in the CDR3. CDR3 in DNA: TGTGCCAGCAGCTTAGCTGGGACAGGGCGCCCAGTCAACTTC. Its protein product is CASSLAGTGRPVNF.